This is a list of T cell receptor beta chains from one sample in a study of blood T cells in healthy people across ages. One entry per CDR3 protein, called by TCRdb with MiXCR from the 5' RACE reads. The sample consists of under 700,000 distinct CDR3 sequences, around 24% of them appearing once. These data also formed part of another study, on T cells of mothers and their children.

Sequenced: blood. The receptor source for this set is a boy between 10 and 17 years old in good health. Both conserved end residues are part of each CDR3. Fields, in order: V gene, CDR3 length, D gene, J gene, clone size, CDR3 protein, CDR3 DNA. The D gene is left open where the match is weak. A clone size is listed for some rows: how often the clone was seen (once, few, many), or a class if it is expanded.

TRBV7-9	14	NA	TRBJ2-7	NA	CASSSSNTVYEQYF	TGTGCCAGCAGCTCAAGTAACACAGTTTACGAGCAGTACTTC
TRBV2	12	NA	TRBJ1-4	few	CATRHRNEKLFF	TGTGCCACCCGACACCGTAATGAAAAACTGTTTTTT
TRBV28	15	TRBD2	TRBJ2-1	NA	CASSSIAGGSWEQFF	TGTGCCAGCAGCTCTATAGCGGGGGGGTCCTGGGAGCAGTTCTTC
TRBV5-1	16	NA	TRBJ2-2	NA	CASSLVAGDNTGELFF	TGCGCCAGCAGCTTGGTAGCAGGGGATAACACCGGGGAGCTGTTTTTT
TRBV9	15	TRBD2	TRBJ2-5	NA	CASSIAPGLVETQYF	TGTGCCAGCAGCATAGCCCCGGGACTAGTCGAGACCCAGTACTTC
TRBV6-2/TRBV6-3	16	NA	TRBJ2-1	NA	CASSYSMGPLYNEQFF	TGTGCCAGCAGTTACTCGATGGGACCTCTGTACAATGAGCAGTTCTTC
TRBV4-3	12	NA	TRBJ2-7	NA	CASSQGAGAKYF	TGCGCCAGCAGCCAAGGGGCAGGGGCAAAGTACTTC
TRBV28	14	NA	TRBJ2-4	many	CASSLGQYKNIQYF	TGTGCCAGCAGTTTAGGGCAGTACAAAAACATTCAGTACTTC
TRBV15	13	NA	TRBJ2-5	NA	CATSSTGQETQYF	TGTGCCACCAGCAGTACAGGGCAAGAGACCCAGTACTTC
TRBV5-1	15	NA	TRBJ1-4	NA	CASSYTGGANEKLFF	TGCGCCAGCAGCTATACGGGGGGTGCTAATGAAAAACTGTTTTTT
TRBV20-1	15	NA	TRBJ2-5	NA	CSARDPTGSGTEQYF	TGCAGTGCTAGAGATCCCACAGGATCTGGTACGGAGCAGTACTTC
TRBV6-5	14	NA	TRBJ2-2	NA	CASSYSKGTGELFF	TGTGCCAGCAGTTACTCTAAGGGGACCGGGGAGCTGTTTTTT
TRBV7-3	14	NA	TRBJ2-3	few	CASSSTGFTDTQYF	TGTGCCAGCAGCTCCACCGGCTTCACAGATACGCAGTATTTT
TRBV6-2/TRBV6-3	13	NA	TRBJ1-1	NA	CASRKQGNTEAFF	TGTGCCAGCAGAAAACAGGGAAACACTGAAGCTTTCTTT
TRBV5-1	16	TRBD2	TRBJ2-1	NA	CASSLGAGERYNEQFF	TGCGCCAGCAGCTTGGGGGCGGGAGAGCGCTACAATGAGCAGTTCTTC
TRBV2	14	NA	TRBJ2-7	few	CASSEVTGSYEQYF	TGTGCCAGCAGTGAAGTAACAGGTTCCTACGAGCAGTACTTC
TRBV4-1	17	TRBD1	TRBJ2-4	few	CASSQLAGTGKKNIQYF	TGCGCCAGCAGCCAACTCGCCGGGACAGGGAAAAAAAACATTCAGTACTTC
TRBV6-2/TRBV6-3	14	NA	TRBJ2-3	NA	CASNASGYTDTQYF	TGTGCCAGCAATGCGAGCGGTTACACAGATACGCAGTATTTT
TRBV11-3	16	NA	TRBJ2-3	few	CASSANTASSTDTQYF	TGTGCCAGCAGCGCGAACACCGCCTCGAGCACAGATACGCAGTATTTT
TRBV7-2	17	TRBD2	TRBJ2-7	NA	CASSLAASGGILREQYF	TGTGCCAGCAGTCTAGCCGCTAGCGGGGGGATTTTGCGCGAGCAGTACTTC
TRBV21-1	14	NA	TRBJ2-7	few	CASSKVHPSYEQYF	TGTGCCAGCAGCAAAGTTCACCCCTCTTACGAGCAGTACTTC
TRBV7-9	11	NA	TRBJ2-2	NA	CASKNTGELFF	TGTGCCAGCAAGAACACCGGGGAGCTGTTTTTT
TRBV5-5	19	TRBD1	TRBJ1-5	NA	CASSYTGGRLGLPYQPQHF	TGTGCCAGCAGCTATACAGGGGGCCGGCTGGGTCTCCCCTATCAGCCCCAGCATTTT
TRBV21-1	15	NA	TRBJ1-5	NA	CASSPPSLRNQPQHF	TGTGCCAGCAGCCCCCCATCACTTCGCAATCAGCCCCAGCATTTT
TRBV6-2/TRBV6-3	16	TRBD1	TRBJ2-5	NA	CASSLGLGQGMETQYF	TGTGCCAGCAGCCTTGGACTGGGACAGGGGATGGAGACCCAGTACTTC
TRBV7-2	12	NA	TRBJ2-5	NA	CASSHRFKTQYF	TGTGCCAGCAGCCACCGCTTCAAGACCCAGTACTTC
TRBV6-2/TRBV6-3	14	TRBD2	TRBJ2-7	NA	CASSYERETYEQYF	TGTGCCAGCAGTTACGAGCGGGAGACCTACGAGCAGTACTTC
TRBV20-1	14	NA	TRBJ2-1	few	CSARAGGTYNEQFF	TGCAGTGCTAGAGCAGGAGGGACCTACAATGAGCAGTTCTTC
TRBV5-6	14	NA	TRBJ2-5	few	CASSPGPSRETQYF	TGTGCCAGCAGCCCGGGTCCGTCTCGAGAGACCCAGTACTTC
TRBV5-1	15	TRBD1	TRBJ2-1	NA	CASSLDGTGYNEQFF	TGCGCCAGCAGCCTGGATGGGACAGGGTACAATGAGCAGTTCTTC
TRBV2	13	NA	TRBJ2-1	NA	CASSEIQAAEQFF	TGTGCCAGCAGTGAAATCCAGGCCGCTGAGCAGTTCTTC
TRBV4-3	14	NA	TRBJ1-4	few	CASSQDRTTEKLFF	TGCGCCAGCAGCCAAGATCGGACGACGGAAAAACTGTTTTTT
TRBV30	13	TRBD1	TRBJ2-7	many	CASTGGNSYEQYF	TGTGCGTCGACAGGGGGAAACTCCTACGAGCAGTACTTC
TRBV3-1	14	NA	TRBJ1-2	few	CASSQGRVVYGYTF	TGTGCCAGCAGCCAAGGCAGAGTGGTCTATGGCTACACCTTC
TRBV3-1	14	TRBD2	TRBJ2-1	NA	CASSLGLANNEQFF	TGTGCCAGCAGTCTGGGACTAGCGAACAATGAGCAGTTCTTC
TRBV28	19	TRBD2	TRBJ2-1	NA	CASSGEGLSAGGSEDEQFF	TGTGCCAGCAGTGGGGAGGGGCTTAGCGCGGGGGGGTCGGAGGATGAGCAGTTCTTC
TRBV29-1	11	NA	TRBJ1-2	many	CSAPGLYGYTF	TGCAGCGCCCCGGGTCTCTATGGCTACACCTTC
TRBV12-3/TRBV12-4	11	NA	TRBJ2-5	many	CASSNKETQYF	TGTGCCAGCAGCAATAAAGAGACCCAGTACTTC
TRBV24-1	16	TRBD1	TRBJ2-7	few	CATSEAGGQSYREQYF	TGTGCCACCAGTGAAGCAGGGGGACAATCCTATCGCGAGCAGTACTTC
TRBV24-1	15	TRBD2	TRBJ2-7	NA	CATSAETSGLGEQYF	TGTGCCACCAGTGCCGAGACTAGCGGGCTGGGCGAGCAGTACTTC
TRBV7-9	16	TRBD2	TRBJ2-7	NA	CASSPRLAGVMGEQYF	TGTGCCAGCAGCCCGAGACTAGCGGGAGTTATGGGGGAGCAGTACTTC